These T cell receptor beta chains were read from a single sample in a study of T cell repertoires in cytomegalovirus infection. These receptors are not linked to any known antigen. TCRdb re-called the reads with MiXCR, one entry per CDR3 protein. The table shows 70,000 to 85,000 distinct CDR3 sequences, with approximately 40% occurring only once. Sequenced here: CD8+ T cells from cultured PBMCs, sampled from culture after CMV antigen stimulation. The source of these receptors is a human donor in good health (CMV status not recorded). Some clones in this sample may be carry-over from other donors' samples. Both conserved end residues are part of each CDR3. D genes are given only for firm matches. The listing skips clone size in some rows; elsewhere it reads once, few, many or a size class.

cdr3_aa: CATSSPSGQGRHEQYF
cdr3_nt: TGTGCCACCAGCAGCCCTTCGGGACAGGGTCGGCACGAGCAGTACTTC
v_call: TRBV15
d_call: TRBD1
clone_size: once
j_call: TRBJ2-7

cdr3_aa: CTSSLFLNTEAFF
cdr3_nt: TGTACCAGCAGCTTATTCCTGAACACTGAAGCTTTCTTT
v_call: TRBV7-8
d_call: .
clone_size: .
j_call: TRBJ1-1

cdr3_aa: CASSYNWFTEAFF
cdr3_nt: TGTGCCAGCAGCTACAATTGGTTTACTGAAGCTTTCTTT
v_call: TRBV6-9
d_call: .
clone_size: .
j_call: TRBJ1-1

cdr3_aa: CASSQDSVGNEQFF
cdr3_nt: TGCGCCAGCAGCCAAGATAGCGTCGGCAATGAGCAGTTCTTC
v_call: TRBV4-3
d_call: .
clone_size: .
j_call: TRBJ2-1

cdr3_aa: CASSNPDRGRGTEAFF
cdr3_nt: TGTGCCAGCAGTAACCCGGACAGGGGGCGCGGCACTGAAGCTTTCTTT
v_call: TRBV5-5
d_call: TRBD1
clone_size: few
j_call: TRBJ1-1

cdr3_aa: CASSEEYGDEQYF
cdr3_nt: TGTGCCAGCAGCGAAGAATATGGGGACGAGCAGTACTTC
v_call: TRBV7-2
d_call: .
clone_size: .
j_call: TRBJ2-7

cdr3_aa: CSARDASADDNEQFF
cdr3_nt: TGCAGTGCTAGGGACGCTAGCGCAGACGACAATGAGCAGTTCTTC
v_call: TRBV20-1
d_call: .
clone_size: few
j_call: TRBJ2-1

cdr3_aa: CASSSNRAEAFF
cdr3_nt: TGTGCCAGCAGCTCCAACAGGGCTGAAGCTTTCTTT
v_call: TRBV7-2
d_call: .
clone_size: many
j_call: TRBJ1-1

cdr3_aa: CASSQDGSGQYTGELFF
cdr3_nt: TGCGCCAGCAGCCAAGATGGTTCGGGACAGTACACCGGGGAGCTGTTTTTT
v_call: TRBV4-1
d_call: TRBD1
clone_size: .
j_call: TRBJ2-2

cdr3_aa: CAISDSRTNTEAFF
cdr3_nt: TGTGCCATCAGTGACTCGAGGACGAACACTGAAGCTTTCTTT
v_call: TRBV10-3
d_call: .
clone_size: once
j_call: TRBJ1-1

cdr3_aa: CASTRNRGGETQYF
cdr3_nt: TGTGCCAGCACCCGAAATAGGGGCGGCGAGACCCAGTACTTC
v_call: TRBV2
d_call: .
clone_size: .
j_call: TRBJ2-5

cdr3_aa: CASSGGLAGILPSYNEQFF
cdr3_nt: TGTGCCAGCAGCGGGGGACTAGCGGGGATTTTACCCTCCTACAATGAGCAGTTCTTC
v_call: TRBV5-4
d_call: TRBD2
clone_size: .
j_call: TRBJ2-1

cdr3_aa: CASSPTGVETQYF
cdr3_nt: TGTGCCAGCAGCCCGACAGGGGTTGAGACCCAGTACTTC
v_call: TRBV5-6
d_call: TRBD1
clone_size: .
j_call: TRBJ2-5

cdr3_aa: CASSLTWAGGYNEQFF
cdr3_nt: TGTGCCAGCAGCTTGACCTGGGCGGGGGGATACAATGAGCAGTTCTTC
v_call: TRBV5-5
d_call: TRBD2
clone_size: .
j_call: TRBJ2-1

cdr3_aa: CASSSPGTGYEQYF
cdr3_nt: TGTGCCAGCAGCTCGCCAGGGACAGGGTACGAGCAGTACTTC
v_call: TRBV7-9
d_call: TRBD1
clone_size: few
j_call: TRBJ2-7

cdr3_aa: CASSLTSGGFQETQYF
cdr3_nt: TGTGCCAGCAGTTTGACTAGCGGGGGGTTCCAAGAGACCCAGTACTTC
v_call: TRBV12-3/TRBV12-4
d_call: TRBD2
clone_size: few
j_call: TRBJ2-5

cdr3_aa: CATSSGGGNEQFF
cdr3_nt: TGTGCCACCAGCAGCGGGGGGGGGAATGAGCAGTTCTTC
v_call: TRBV24-1
d_call: TRBD2
clone_size: .
j_call: TRBJ2-1

cdr3_aa: CASSPKGWAQPQHF
cdr3_nt: TGTGCCAGCAGTCCCAAAGGGTGGGCTCAGCCCCAGCATTTT
v_call: TRBV6-5
d_call: .
clone_size: .
j_call: TRBJ1-5

cdr3_aa: CASSRGQGANGYTF
cdr3_nt: TGCGCCAGCAGCCGAGGACAGGGGGCTAATGGCTACACCTTC
v_call: TRBV4-3
d_call: TRBD1
clone_size: once
j_call: TRBJ1-2

cdr3_aa: CASSPQGTDTQYF
cdr3_nt: TGTGCCAGCAGCCCCCAGGGCACAGATACGCAGTATTTT
v_call: TRBV7-6
d_call: .
clone_size: .
j_call: TRBJ2-3

cdr3_aa: CASSPRQGQKNEQFF
cdr3_nt: TGTGCCAGCAGCCCCCGACAGGGTCAAAAGAATGAGCAGTTCTTC
v_call: TRBV9
d_call: TRBD1
clone_size: .
j_call: TRBJ2-1

cdr3_aa: CSAAGTLSYEQYF
cdr3_nt: TGCAGTGCCGCCGGTACCCTCTCCTACGAGCAGTACTTC
v_call: TRBV20-1
d_call: .
clone_size: .
j_call: TRBJ2-7

cdr3_aa: CASSLGGGAADTQYF
cdr3_nt: TGTGCCAGCAGCTTAGGCGGGGGGGCCGCAGATACGCAGTATTTT
v_call: TRBV7-6
d_call: TRBD2
clone_size: few
j_call: TRBJ2-3

cdr3_aa: CASSTDRVKVLEQYF
cdr3_nt: TGTGCCAGCAGCACGGACAGGGTAAAGGTTCTCGAGCAGTACTTC
v_call: TRBV5-5
d_call: TRBD1
clone_size: few
j_call: TRBJ2-7

cdr3_aa: CASRPGQGVFGELFF
cdr3_nt: TGTGCCAGCAGGCCCGGACAGGGCGTATTCGGGGAGCTGTTTTTT
v_call: TRBV27
d_call: TRBD1
clone_size: few
j_call: TRBJ2-2

cdr3_aa: CASSQDTGYTEAFF
cdr3_nt: TGCGCCAGCAGCCAAGATACGGGTTACACTGAAGCTTTCTTT
v_call: TRBV4-1
d_call: .
clone_size: .
j_call: TRBJ1-1

cdr3_aa: CASSWTGGSSTEAFF
cdr3_nt: TGTGCCAGCAGCTGGACAGGGGGTTCGTCCACTGAAGCTTTCTTT
v_call: TRBV28
d_call: TRBD1
clone_size: few
j_call: TRBJ1-1

cdr3_aa: CASSGTPGQETQYF
cdr3_nt: TGTGCCAGCAGCGGGACTCCAGGCCAAGAGACCCAGTACTTC
v_call: TRBV12-3/TRBV12-4
d_call: .
clone_size: few
j_call: TRBJ2-5

cdr3_aa: CSARQGGSLDQPQHF
cdr3_nt: TGCAGTGCTAGGCAGGGTGGTAGCCTGGATCAGCCCCAGCATTTT
v_call: TRBV20-1
d_call: .
clone_size: once
j_call: TRBJ1-5

cdr3_aa: CASSQRGQSYNSPLHF
cdr3_nt: TGTGCCAGCAGCCAACGGGGACAGTCCTATAATTCACCCCTCCACTTT
v_call: TRBV14
d_call: TRBD1
clone_size: .
j_call: TRBJ1-6

cdr3_aa: CSAASYRGPKNTGELFF
cdr3_nt: TGCAGTGCTGCTTCTTACAGGGGGCCCAAGAACACCGGGGAGCTGTTTTTT
v_call: TRBV20-1
d_call: TRBD1
clone_size: .
j_call: TRBJ2-2

cdr3_aa: CASSIALNTEAFF
cdr3_nt: TGTGCCAGTAGTATTGCACTGAACACTGAAGCTTTCTTT
v_call: TRBV19
d_call: .
clone_size: few
j_call: TRBJ1-1

cdr3_aa: CASSYWSGGRKETQYF
cdr3_nt: TGTGCCAGCAGCTACTGGAGCGGGGGCCGCAAAGAGACCCAGTACTTC
v_call: TRBV7-4
d_call: TRBD2
clone_size: .
j_call: TRBJ2-5

cdr3_aa: CASSLEYDAGYTF
cdr3_nt: TGCGCCAGCAGCTTGGAGTATGACGCGGGCTACACCTTC
v_call: TRBV5-1
d_call: .
clone_size: .
j_call: TRBJ1-2

cdr3_aa: CASSTQQGAYNEQFF
cdr3_nt: TGTGCCAGCAGCACCCAACAGGGTGCCTACAATGAGCAGTTCTTC
v_call: TRBV7-4
d_call: .
clone_size: .
j_call: TRBJ2-1

cdr3_aa: CASSDPDSDTQYF
cdr3_nt: TGTGCCAGCAGTGACCCGGATTCAGATACGCAGTATTTT
v_call: TRBV6-1
d_call: .
clone_size: .
j_call: TRBJ2-3

cdr3_aa: CSVGVDRGTLTGELFF
cdr3_nt: TGCAGCGTTGGGGTTGACAGGGGGACGTTAACCGGGGAGCTGTTTTTT
v_call: TRBV29-1
d_call: TRBD1
clone_size: .
j_call: TRBJ2-2

cdr3_aa: CASGLRGGPDTQYF
cdr3_nt: TGTGCCAGCGGCCTCCGGGGGGGGCCAGATACGCAGTATTTT
v_call: TRBV7-6
d_call: TRBD2
clone_size: .
j_call: TRBJ2-3

cdr3_aa: CASSFWAPGNQPQHF
cdr3_nt: TGTGCCAGCAGTTTTTGGGCTCCAGGGAATCAGCCCCAGCATTTT
v_call: TRBV12-3/TRBV12-4
d_call: .
clone_size: few
j_call: TRBJ1-5

cdr3_aa: CASSLEGPPYQETQYF
cdr3_nt: TGTGCCAGCAGCTTAGAGGGGCCTCCGTACCAAGAGACCCAGTACTTC
v_call: TRBV7-2
d_call: .
clone_size: few
j_call: TRBJ2-5

cdr3_aa: CASSSVQYGYTF
cdr3_nt: TGTGCCAGCAGCTCAGTTCAATACGGCTACACCTTC
v_call: TRBV7-8
d_call: .
clone_size: few
j_call: TRBJ1-2

cdr3_aa: CASSYRPYEQYF
cdr3_nt: TGTGCCAGCAGTTATAGACCCTACGAGCAGTACTTC
v_call: TRBV12-3/TRBV12-4
d_call: .
clone_size: few
j_call: TRBJ2-7

cdr3_aa: CASRKEGRGGEQYF
cdr3_nt: TGTGCCAGCCGGAAAGAGGGCAGGGGCGGCGAGCAGTACTTC
v_call: TRBV6-1
d_call: .
clone_size: .
j_call: TRBJ2-7

cdr3_aa: CASRTGLAEQYF
cdr3_nt: TGTGCCAGCAGAACAGGGTTAGCCGAGCAGTACTTC
v_call: TRBV27
d_call: .
clone_size: .
j_call: TRBJ2-7

cdr3_aa: CASSIQRVGRFESPLNTEAFF
cdr3_nt: TGTGCCAGTAGTATACAGCGCGTCGGCCGCTTCGAGTCACCCCTCAACACTGAAGCTTTCTTT
v_call: TRBV19
d_call: .
clone_size: .
j_call: TRBJ1-1

cdr3_aa: CASTRGGLSGYTF
cdr3_nt: TGTGCCAGCACCCGGGGGGGTCTAAGTGGCTACACCTTC
v_call: TRBV7-2
d_call: .
clone_size: .
j_call: TRBJ1-2

cdr3_aa: CATSELGSTDTQYF
cdr3_nt: TGTGCCACCAGTGAACTCGGGAGCACAGATACGCAGTATTTT
v_call: TRBV24-1
d_call: .
clone_size: many
j_call: TRBJ2-3

cdr3_aa: CASSSTLTGRDTEAFF
cdr3_nt: TGTGCCAGCAGCTCTACCCTGACAGGGCGGGACACTGAAGCTTTCTTT
v_call: TRBV7-2
d_call: TRBD1
clone_size: .
j_call: TRBJ1-1

cdr3_aa: CASSLVGLKETQYF
cdr3_nt: TGTGCCAGCAGCTTAGTTGGGCTGAAGGAGACCCAGTACTTC
v_call: TRBV7-6
d_call: .
clone_size: few
j_call: TRBJ2-5

cdr3_aa: CASSLDPPSHYSYNEQFF
cdr3_nt: TGTGCCAGCAGCTTAGATCCCCCTTCCCACTACTCCTACAATGAGCAGTTCTTC
v_call: TRBV7-6
d_call: .
clone_size: many
j_call: TRBJ2-1

cdr3_aa: CASSPRGGGDTQYF
cdr3_nt: TGTGCCAGCAGTCCTCGGGGGGGGGGAGATACGCAGTATTTT
v_call: TRBV12-3/TRBV12-4
d_call: TRBD2
clone_size: few
j_call: TRBJ2-3

cdr3_aa: CSARAVGQGSYEQYF
cdr3_nt: TGCAGTGCTAGGGCCGTAGGACAGGGCTCCTACGAGCAGTACTTC
v_call: TRBV20-1
d_call: TRBD1
clone_size: few
j_call: TRBJ2-7

cdr3_aa: CATSDLITGTGAYEQYF
cdr3_nt: TGTGCCACCAGCGACTTGATCACCGGGACAGGGGCCTACGAGCAGTACTTC
v_call: TRBV15
d_call: TRBD1
clone_size: .
j_call: TRBJ2-7

cdr3_aa: CASSPGASRYEQYF
cdr3_nt: TGTGCCAGCAGCCCAGGCGCTAGCCGCTACGAGCAGTACTTC
v_call: TRBV7-9
d_call: .
clone_size: .
j_call: TRBJ2-7